This T cell receptor beta chain was documented in a study of T-cell memory formation after mild COVID-19. Trimming removed 4 bases from V and 4 bases from J; junction bases left unmatched: 5. Germline assignment: CDR1 LGHNA and CDR2 YSLEER. CDR3 size: 14 residues. Each CDR3 protein is one row after TCRdb ran MiXCR on the 5' RACE reads. Of roughly 510,000 distinct CDR3 sequences in the sample, about 18% were seen once. This clonotype has a handful of counts. This TCR derives from an adult woman who had mild COVID-19 (a few samples of this study predate the infection). Cell type and time point are not known. Sequenced material: PBMCs or a T cell subset sorted from them (not recorded which). The rearrangement links TRBV4-3 to TRBJ1-1; 8 nucleotides agree with TRBD1. The CDR3 coding sequence is TGCGCCAGCAGCCGAACAGGGGGGGTCACTGAAGCTTTCTTT. It yields the protein CASSRTGGVTEAFF.